The next 6 T cell receptor beta chains were all read from a single sample in a study of blood T cells in healthy people across ages. A J-beta primer mix and a sample-barcoded 5' primer were used in a second PCR of roughly 6 to 11 cycles. TCRdb independently ran MiXCR on the 5' RACE reads; one entry per CDR3 protein. The data hold 800,000 or so distinct CDR3 sequences, with more than 35% observed a single time. Material for sequencing was blood. These receptors all stem from a man older than 75 in good health.

V gene TRBV29-1 combines with J gene TRBJ2-7; D not certain. V dropped 5 bases and J dropped 2 bases, with 7 bases sitting between them. The CDR3 is made up of 11 amino acids. CDR1 is SQVTM and CDR2 is ANQGSEA in the germline V gene. CDR3 protein: CSVRITYEQYF. The CDR3 DNA is TGCAGCGTTAGAATAACCTACGAGCAGTACTTC.

This clonotype has more than one count but fewer than ten. CDR3 amino acids: CASSSSTGFLETQYF. The DNA of the CDR3 is TGCGCCAGCAGCTCCTCGACAGGGTTTCTAGAGACCCAGTACTTC. The chain employs TRBV5-1 and TRBJ2-5; 7 nucleotides align to TRBD1. The CDR3 consists of 15 residues. CDR1 is SGHRS, CDR2 YFSETQ, per germline. V lost 3 bases, J lost 4 bases, and 9 bases stayed unmatched.

This clonotype was observed a handful of times. The V and J genes are TRBV2 and TRBJ2-1; D not resolved. TRBJ2-7 explains the end of the DNA better; the J call may be wrong. Germline CDR1 is SNHLY and CDR2 is FYNNEI. The CDR3 spans 13 residues. CDR3 in DNA: TGTGCCAGCAGTGCTGAGAGAGGCGGCGAGCAGTACTTC. This encodes CASSAERGGEQYF.

This clonotype was recorded many times. The chain couples TRBV28 to TRBJ2-1; 8 bases line up with TRBD2. V lost 5 bases to trimming and J lost 10 bases; unmatched junction nucleotides: 10. This CDR3 is 14 amino acids long. Germline V lookup: CDR1 MDHEN, CDR2 SYDVKM. For the CDR3, the DNA is TGTGCCAGCAGTCCGGGGACTAGGATTGAGGAGCAGTTCTTC. It translates to CASSPGTRIEEQFF.

Worth noting for this clonotype: One end of the junction does not line up with germline, which may come from a read error. DNA for the CDR3: TGTGCTAGTGGCTTGGGGGCGGGCTATCAGCCCCAGCATTTT. Protein: CASGLGAGYQPQHF. The chain is built from TRBV12-5 and TRBJ1-5; weak D call: TRBD1 (6 bases). CDR3 size: 14 residues. Germline assignment: CDR1 LGHNT and CDR2 FRNRAP.

J is TRBJ2-7 and V is TRBV7-2; D may be TRBD2 (5 bases). V dropped 5 bases and J dropped 4 bases, with 9 bases sitting between them. There are 12 residues in the CDR3. The V gene's germline CDR1 is SGHTA and CDR2 FQGNSA. The CDR3, as DNA: TGTGCCAGCAGCCAGACTACTTACGAGCAGTACTTC. It translates to CASSQTTYEQYF.